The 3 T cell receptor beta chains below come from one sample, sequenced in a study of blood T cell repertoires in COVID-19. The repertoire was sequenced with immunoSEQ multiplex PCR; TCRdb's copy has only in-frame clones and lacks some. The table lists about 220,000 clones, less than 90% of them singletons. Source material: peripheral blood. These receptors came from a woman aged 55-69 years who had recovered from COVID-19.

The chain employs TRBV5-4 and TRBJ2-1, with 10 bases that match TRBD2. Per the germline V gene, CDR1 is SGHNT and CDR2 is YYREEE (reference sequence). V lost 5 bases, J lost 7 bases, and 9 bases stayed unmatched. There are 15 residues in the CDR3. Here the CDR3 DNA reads TGTGCCAGCAGTCGCGAAGGACTAGCGGAAAATGAGCAGTTCTTC. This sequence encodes CASSREGLAENEQFF. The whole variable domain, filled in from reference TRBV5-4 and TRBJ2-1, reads ETGVTQSPTHLIKTRGQQVTLRCSSQSGHNTVSWYQQALGQGPQFIFQYYREEENGRGNFPPRFSGLQFPNYSSELNVNALELDDSALYLCASSREGLAENEQFFGPGTRLTVL.

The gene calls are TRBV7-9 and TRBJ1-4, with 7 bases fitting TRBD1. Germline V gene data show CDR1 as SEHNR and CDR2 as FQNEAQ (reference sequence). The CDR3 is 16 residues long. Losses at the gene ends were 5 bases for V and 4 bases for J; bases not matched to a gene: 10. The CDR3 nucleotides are TGTGCCAGCAGCAAACGACAGGGCGGACTTAATGAAAAACTGTTTTTT. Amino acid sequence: CASSKRQGGLNEKLFF.

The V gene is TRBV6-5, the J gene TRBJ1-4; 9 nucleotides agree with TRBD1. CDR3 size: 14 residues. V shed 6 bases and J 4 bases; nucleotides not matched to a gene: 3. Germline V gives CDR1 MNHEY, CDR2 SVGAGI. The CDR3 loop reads CASRTGQGNEKLFF. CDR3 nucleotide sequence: TGTGCCAGCAGAACGGGACAGGGTAATGAAAAACTGTTTTTT.